This T cell receptor beta chain was sequenced in a study of blood T cell repertoires in COVID-19. Looking at the study overall: Some COVID-19 samples were acute and others convalescent; all came from the United States, Italy and Spain. In each case, the material was cDNA or gDNA derived from T cells, B-cell-depleted T cells, or PBMCs.

This CDR3 is 15 amino acids long. J gave up 1 base and V 0 bases, and 0 bases lay outside the gene matches. Germline loops: CDR1 MNHEY, CDR2 SVGEGT. This clone was recorded at least ten times. Original handling: Estimates of nucleated cell counts were drawn from the amplification of reference gene primers. Some clones are missing from TCRdb's copy, which holds only in-frame ones; the method was immunoSEQ multiplex PCR. D and trimming come from the DNA, and the V and J calls and clone size come from that table. The sample includes approximately 100,000 clones, 81% of them seen just once. Sequenced sample: peripheral blood. This sequence joins TRBV6-2 or TRBV6-3 and TRBJ2-7; the match to TRBD1 covers 10 bases. The TCR was taken from a woman aged 80 or over with acute or convalescent COVID-19. DNA for the CDR3: TGTGCCAGCAGTTACTCGGGACAGGGGTCCTACGAGCAGTACTTC. Encoded protein: CASSYSGQGSYEQYF.